Sequencing of this T cell receptor beta chain was carried out in a study of blood T cell repertoires in COVID-19. About the study: The United States, Italy and Spain were the sources of the acute and convalescent COVID-19 samples. T cells, B-cell-depleted T cells, or PBMCs provided the cDNA or gDNA that served as material.

This CDR3 contains 17 residues. Germline loops: CDR1 SGHNT, CDR2 YENEEA. The junction had 4 bases not matched to a gene; V was cut back by 1 base and J by 2 bases. Per the study methods: Cell counts per sample came from amplifying reference gene primers. Only in-frame clones appear in the TCRdb table, and some are missing; sequencing was by immunoSEQ multiplex PCR. The V and J calls and clone size were taken over from that table, and D and trimming were inferred from the DNA. Of 95,000 to 150,000 clones listed, approximately 85% were seen once; the top ten hold roughly 5.4%. The chain carries TRBV11-3 and TRBJ2-2; 10 nucleotides match TRBD2. This receptor was obtained from a human donor in a cohort sampled during active COVID-19. The sample consisted of peripheral blood. The CDR3 reads CASSLAPSGSNTGELFF. DNA of the CDR3: TGTGCCAGCAGCTTAGCCCCTAGCGGGAGTAACACCGGGGAGCTGTTTTTT. The complete variable domain, with remaining parts taken from reference TRBV11-3 and TRBJ2-2, reads EAGVVQSPRYKIIEKKQPVAFWCNPISGHNTLYWYLQNLGQGPELLIRYENEEAVDDSQLPKDRFSAERLKGVDSTLKIQPAELGDSAVYLCASSLAPSGSNTGELFFGEGSRLTVL.